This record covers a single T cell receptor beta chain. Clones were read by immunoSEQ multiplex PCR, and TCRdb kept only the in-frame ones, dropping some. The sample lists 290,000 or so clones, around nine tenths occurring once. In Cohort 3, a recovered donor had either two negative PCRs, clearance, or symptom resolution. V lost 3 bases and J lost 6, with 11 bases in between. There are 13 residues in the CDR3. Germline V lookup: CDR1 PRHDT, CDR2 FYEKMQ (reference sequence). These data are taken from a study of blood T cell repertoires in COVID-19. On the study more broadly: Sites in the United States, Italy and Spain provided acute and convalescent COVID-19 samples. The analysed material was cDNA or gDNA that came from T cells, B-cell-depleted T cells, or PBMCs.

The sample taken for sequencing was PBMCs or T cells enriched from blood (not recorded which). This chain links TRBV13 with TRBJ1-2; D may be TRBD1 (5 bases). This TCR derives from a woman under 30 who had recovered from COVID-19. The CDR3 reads CASSFDSRDGYTF. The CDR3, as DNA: TGTGCCAGCAGCTTCGACAGTAGAGATGGCTACACCTTC.